These T cell receptor beta chains were read from a single sample in a study of T cell responses to AZD1222 COVID-19 vaccine. The protocol was immunoSEQ multiplex PCR, while the TCRdb copy is restricted to in-frame clones and leaves out a portion. The profile shows over 150,000 clones, roughly nine tenths of them singletons. Material: peripheral blood, obtained on day 0 of AZD1222 vaccination. Receptors originate from an adult in good health. Both conserved end residues are part of each CDR3. D genes are given only for firm matches. The size entry is marked missing in some rows and otherwise reads once, few, many or a size class.

NA TRBJ1-2 NA TRBV24-1 TGTGCCACCATCCCGGGGGGGTCGAACTATGGCTACACCTTC CATIPGGSNYGYTF
NA TRBJ1-1 NA TRBV3-1/TRBV3-2 TGTGCCAGCAGCCAAGGAAGTTCAAACGGTTTCTTT CASSQGSSNGFF
once TRBJ1-1 NA TRBV4-1 TGCGCCAGCAGCCAAGACGGGGCTCACTGCGAAGCTTTCTTT CASSQDGAHCEAFF
NA TRBJ1-5 TRBD1 TRBV28 TGTGCCAGCAGTTTAGACAGGGCCCCTCAGCCCCAGCATTTT CASSLDRAPQPQHF
NA TRBJ1-2 TRBD1 TRBV2 TGTGCCAGCAGTGAACCCCGGGACAGGGGTAGTGGCTACACCTTC CASSEPRDRGSGYTF
NA TRBJ1-2 NA TRBV7-2 TGTGCCAGCAGCCCCCCCCGCCCTAACTATGGCTACACCTTC CASSPPRPNYGYTF
NA TRBJ2-2 NA TRBV14 TGTGCCAGCAGCCAAAGCTGGGCCGGGGAGCTGTTTTTT CASSQSWAGELFF
NA TRBJ2-7 NA TRBV6-5 TGTGCCAGCAGCCCCGGGGGCGGGACACAGTTGCGGCAGTACTTC CASSPGGGTQLRQYF
NA TRBJ1-3 NA TRBV20-1 TGCAGTGCTAGAGTTAGGGGCACCATATATTTT CSARVRGTIYF
NA TRBJ2-7 NA TRBV19 TGTGCCAGTAGTACTAACTACGGGACTGCCTACGAGCAGTACTTC CASSTNYGTAYEQYF
NA TRBJ1-5 NA TRBV7-2 TGTGCCAGCAGCCCCTTAATGAATAGCAATCAGCCCCAGCATTTT CASSPLMNSNQPQHF
NA TRBJ2-5 NA TRBV28 TGTGCCAGCAGTTTAGGCAGGGGGGCCCGCCAAGAGACCCAGTACTTC CASSLGRGARQETQYF
NA TRBJ2-7 NA TRBV28 TGTGCCAGCAGTTTGAGTAGGGCGGGCGAGCAGTACTTC CASSLSRAGEQYF
NA TRBJ1-1 NA TRBV6-5 TGTGCCAGCAGTTATCAGGGAGGAGCGACTGAAGCTTTCTTT CASSYQGGATEAFF
NA TRBJ1-2 NA TRBV24-1 TGTGCCACCAGTGAAATAGGATATGGCTACACCTTC CATSEIGYGYTF
NA TRBJ2-7 NA TRBV28 TGTGCCAGCAGTTTATTTACAGGGAGTGAGGACTACGAGCAGTACTTC CASSLFTGSEDYEQYF
NA TRBJ1-4 TRBD1 TRBV3-1/TRBV3-2 TGTGCCAGCAGCCAACAGATTACTCTAAGACAGGGCCATAATGAAAAACTGTTTTTT CASSQQITLRQGHNEKLFF
NA TRBJ1-4 TRBD1 TRBV7-2 TGTGCCAGCAGCTCCGCGAGGGACAGGGTCGGGTCTAATGAAAAACTGTTTTTT CASSSARDRVGSNEKLFF
NA TRBJ2-1 TRBD1 TRBV9 TGTGCCAGCAGCCCCGGTTTCCCAGGGGGCAATGAGCAGTTCTTC CASSPGFPGGNEQFF
NA TRBJ2-5 NA TRBV5-1 TGCGCCAGCAGCTTGGGAGTTAGGGAAGAGACCCAGTACTTC CASSLGVREETQYF
NA TRBJ1-5 NA TRBV9 TGTGCCAGCAGCCTAGAAGGGGGCAATCAGCCCCAGCATTTT CASSLEGGNQPQHF
NA TRBJ1-2 NA TRBV20-1 TGCAGTGCTAGAAGCTTGGGGGGCTACACCTTC CSARSLGGYTF
NA TRBJ1-1 TRBD1 TRBV2 TGTGCCAGCACGACCAGGGGGTTTAAAGAAGCTTTCTTT CASTTRGFKEAFF
NA TRBJ2-1 NA TRBV27 TGTGCCAGCAGTTTCTCAGCGACTCACAATGAGCAGTTCTTC CASSFSATHNEQFF
NA TRBJ1-4 NA TRBV15 TGTGCCACCGCGGGAGGTTCTAATGAAAAACTGTTTTTT CATAGGSNEKLFF
NA TRBJ1-1 NA TRBV18 TGTGCCAGCTCACTGTCAGGGAACACTGAAGCTTTCTTT CASSLSGNTEAFF
NA TRBJ1-6 TRBD1 TRBV28 TGTGCCAGCAGTTTAGGGACAGGCAGTTCACCCCTCCACTTT CASSLGTGSSPLHF
NA TRBJ1-4 TRBD1 TRBV27 TGTGCCAGCAGTTTGACAGGGGGACCTAATGAAAAACTGTTTTTT CASSLTGGPNEKLFF
NA TRBJ1-1 NA TRBV7-2 TGTGCCAGCAGCTTCCTCGGGCCGAACACTGAAGCTTTCTTT CASSFLGPNTEAFF
NA TRBJ2-3 TRBD2 TRBV27 TGTGCCAGCAGTTGGGGACTAGCGGGGACAGATACGCAGTATTTT CASSWGLAGTDTQYF
NA TRBJ2-5 NA TRBV20-1 TGCAGTGCTAATGACAGGCAAGAGACCCAGTACTTC CSANDRQETQYF
NA TRBJ1-5 NA TRBV18 TGTGCCAGCTCACCGGGGGGTCGGCCCCAGCATTTT CASSPGGRPQHF
NA TRBJ2-5 TRBD2 TRBV11-2 TGTGCCAGCAGCTTAGTAATTCAGCGGGGGGGCCCAGAGACCCAGTACTTC CASSLVIQRGGPETQYF
NA TRBJ2-1 TRBD1 TRBV19 TGTGCCAGTAGTACATCCGGGACAGGGCTGAATGAGCAGTTCTTC CASSTSGTGLNEQFF
NA TRBJ1-5 TRBD1 TRBV12-5 TGTGCTAGTGGTTTCGCCGACAGGGCGCCTAATCAGCCCCAGCATTTT CASGFADRAPNQPQHF
NA TRBJ2-7 NA TRBV7-9 TGTGCCAGCAGCTTTGGGGGACGCGAGCAGTACTTC CASSFGGREQYF
NA TRBJ2-7 NA TRBV13 TGTGCCAGCAGCGATACAGCGAGACCCTCCTACGAGCAGTACTTC CASSDTARPSYEQYF